The 2 T cell receptor beta chains reported below all come from one sample, sequenced in a study of T cells in Graves' hyperthyroidism and ophthalmopathy. Regions amplified from RNA transcripts were the TCR beta CDR3 regions. Researchers ran a first-round RT-PCR on the TCR CDR3 using the HTBI primer set. TCRdb independently ran MiXCR on the multiplex PCR reads; one entry per CDR3 protein. The sample lists under 350,000 distinct CDR3 sequences; 15% to 20% were seen once. Material: blood. All receptors derive from a woman in her fifties or sixties with Graves' ophthalmopathy.

This clonotype was found many times. The chain uses TRBV2 and TRBJ1-1; 7 positions agree with TRBD1. The J segment lost 6 bases and the V segment lost 2 bases, leaving 6 bases of the junction unmatched. The CDR3 has 14 residues. Germline CDR1 is SNHLY and CDR2 is FYNNEI. DNA for the CDR3: TGTGCCAGCAGTGAATTGGGACAGCGCCCTGAAGCTTTCTTT. This codes for CASSELGQRPEAFF.

V is TRBV29-1 and J is TRBJ2-3, with 7 bases aligning to TRBD2. CDR1 and CDR2 from the germline V gene are SQVTM and ANQGSEA. Trimming took 6 bases from V and 1 from J; bases not matched to a gene: 13. This CDR3 contains 16 residues. In DNA form, the CDR3 reads TGCAGCGTCTCAGAGGTTCCGGGAGGTGGCACAGATACGCAGTATTTT. This gives the protein CSVSEVPGGGTDTQYF.